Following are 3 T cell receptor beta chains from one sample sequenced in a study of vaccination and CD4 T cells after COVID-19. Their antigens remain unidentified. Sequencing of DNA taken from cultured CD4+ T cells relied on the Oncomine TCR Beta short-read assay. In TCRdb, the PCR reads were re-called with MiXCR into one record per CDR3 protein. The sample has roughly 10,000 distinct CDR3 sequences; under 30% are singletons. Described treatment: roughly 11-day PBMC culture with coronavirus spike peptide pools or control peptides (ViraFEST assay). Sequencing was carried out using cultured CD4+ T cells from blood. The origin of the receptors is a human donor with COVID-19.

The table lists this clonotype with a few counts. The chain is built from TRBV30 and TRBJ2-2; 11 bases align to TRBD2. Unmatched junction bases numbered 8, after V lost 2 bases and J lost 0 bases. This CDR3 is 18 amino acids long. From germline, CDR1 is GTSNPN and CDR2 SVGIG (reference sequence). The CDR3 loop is CAWSPASGGTANTGELFF. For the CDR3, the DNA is TGTGCCTGGAGTCCCGCTAGCGGGGGGACCGCGAACACCGGGGAGCTGTTTTTT. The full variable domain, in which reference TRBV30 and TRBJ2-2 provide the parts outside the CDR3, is SQTIHQWPATLVQPVGSPLSLECTVEGTSNPNLYWYRQAAGRGLQLLFYSVGIGQISSEVPQNLSASRPQDRQFILSSKKLLLSDSGFYLCAWSPASGGTANTGELFFGEGSRLTVL.

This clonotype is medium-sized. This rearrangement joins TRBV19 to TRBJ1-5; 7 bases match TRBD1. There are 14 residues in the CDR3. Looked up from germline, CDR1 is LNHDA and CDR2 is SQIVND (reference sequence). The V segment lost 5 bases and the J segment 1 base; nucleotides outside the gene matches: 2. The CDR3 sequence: CASSSQGSNQPQHF. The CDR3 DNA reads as TGTGCCAGTAGTTCACAGGGGAGCAATCAGCCCCAGCATTTT.

CDR3 in DNA: TGTGCCAGCAGGGGCGAGCGGGGGACAGATACGCAGTATTTT. It specifies CASRGERGTDTQYF. The J gene is TRBJ2-3, the V gene TRBV6-1; 8 nucleotides agree with TRBD2. This CDR3 is built from 14 residues. With 6 bases clipped from V and 3 bases from J, the junction kept 5 bases outside the gene matches. Germline values: CDR1 MNHNS, CDR2 SASEGT.